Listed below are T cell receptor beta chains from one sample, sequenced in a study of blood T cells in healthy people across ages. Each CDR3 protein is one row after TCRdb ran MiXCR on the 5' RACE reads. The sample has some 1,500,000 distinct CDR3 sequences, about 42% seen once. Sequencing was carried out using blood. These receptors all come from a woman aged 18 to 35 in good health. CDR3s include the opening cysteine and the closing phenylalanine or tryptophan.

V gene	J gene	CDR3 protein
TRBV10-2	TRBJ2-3	CASSENAGWADTQYF
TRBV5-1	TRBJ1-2	CASSLEGTGATNYGYTF
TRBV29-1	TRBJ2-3	CSVGGYAANTDTQYF
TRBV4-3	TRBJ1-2	CASSHVHREMGYGYTF
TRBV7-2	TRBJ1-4	CASSWVGEKLFF
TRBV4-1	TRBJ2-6	CASSLAASSGANVLTF
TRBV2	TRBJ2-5	CASRAVVHEETQYF
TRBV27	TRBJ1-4	CASRPRDGRLEKLFF
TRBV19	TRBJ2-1	CASSAPPGQGYNEQFF
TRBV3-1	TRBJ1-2	CASSHGGASGYGYTF
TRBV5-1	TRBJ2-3	CASKLGGSTDTQYF
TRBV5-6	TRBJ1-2	CASSLARTGIGYTF
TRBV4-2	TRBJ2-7	CASSQGTGVGYEQYF
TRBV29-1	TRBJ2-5	CSVPGAVEQYF
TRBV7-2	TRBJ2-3	CASSLTHTDTQYF
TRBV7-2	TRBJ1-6	CASSFQNSPLHF
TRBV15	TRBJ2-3	CATSREWETSTDTQYF
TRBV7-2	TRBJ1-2	CASSSPRVAEVPFRYGYTF
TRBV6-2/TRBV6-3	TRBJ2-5	CASKLAGVETQYF
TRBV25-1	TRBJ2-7	CASSSGPQRYKYEQYF
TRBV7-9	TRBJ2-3	CASSLKPDTNTQYF
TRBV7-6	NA	CASTPRGTHEQYF
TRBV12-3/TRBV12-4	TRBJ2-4	CASSPNRLAKNIQYF
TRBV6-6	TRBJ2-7	CASSYSKGNPTPYEQYF
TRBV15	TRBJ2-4	CATSRSGDLAKNIQYF
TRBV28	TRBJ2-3	CASTGTSGRGDTQYF
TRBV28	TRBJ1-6	CASSSSSAGLYNSPLHF
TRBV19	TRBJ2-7	CASSNSSYEQYF
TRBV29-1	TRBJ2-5	CSGRTGRGDEQYF
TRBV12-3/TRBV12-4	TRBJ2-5	CASGPGGSSETQYF
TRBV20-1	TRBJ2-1	CSAKMARRIYEQFF
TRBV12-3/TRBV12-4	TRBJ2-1	CASSLRGTENNEQFF
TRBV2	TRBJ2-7	CASSLTGGSSYEQYF
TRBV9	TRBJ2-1	CASSLRAGGDNEQFF
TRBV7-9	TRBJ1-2	CASSLVTYSGGYTF
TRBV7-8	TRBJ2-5	CASSLGGPHRGQETQYF
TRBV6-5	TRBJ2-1	CASRGQEHSYNEQFF
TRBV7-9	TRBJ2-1	CASSPRRGDGQFF
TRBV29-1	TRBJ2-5	CSVEDPRPRQGKAQETQYF
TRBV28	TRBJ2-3	CASTPAGTGFTDTQYF
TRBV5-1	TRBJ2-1	CASSWGGTTFYEQFF
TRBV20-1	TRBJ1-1	CSVRRRGLTSNTEAFF
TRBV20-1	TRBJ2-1	CSAKRRASGGYNEQFF
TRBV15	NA	CATSRLSSTSAYEQYF
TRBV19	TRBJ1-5	CASSISGRPQHF
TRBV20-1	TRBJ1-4	CSAREEGQAHHGNEKLFF
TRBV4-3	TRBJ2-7	CASSQEWDRHYEQYF
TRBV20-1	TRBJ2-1	CSASTRNRREQFF
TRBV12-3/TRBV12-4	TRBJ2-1	CASTIRGFRDEQFF
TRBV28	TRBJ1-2	CASSLTPTGTYGYTF
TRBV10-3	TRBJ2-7	CAIGRTDYYEQYF
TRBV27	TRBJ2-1	CASRGWGNHNEQFF
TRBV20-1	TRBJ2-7	CSAPGDRYEQYF
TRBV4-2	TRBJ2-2	CASSQGWVTGELFF
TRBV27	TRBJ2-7	CASSYTGPGSYEQYF
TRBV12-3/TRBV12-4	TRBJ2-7	CASTSGRYEQYF
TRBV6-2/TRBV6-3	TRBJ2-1	CASSPTSEVNEQFF